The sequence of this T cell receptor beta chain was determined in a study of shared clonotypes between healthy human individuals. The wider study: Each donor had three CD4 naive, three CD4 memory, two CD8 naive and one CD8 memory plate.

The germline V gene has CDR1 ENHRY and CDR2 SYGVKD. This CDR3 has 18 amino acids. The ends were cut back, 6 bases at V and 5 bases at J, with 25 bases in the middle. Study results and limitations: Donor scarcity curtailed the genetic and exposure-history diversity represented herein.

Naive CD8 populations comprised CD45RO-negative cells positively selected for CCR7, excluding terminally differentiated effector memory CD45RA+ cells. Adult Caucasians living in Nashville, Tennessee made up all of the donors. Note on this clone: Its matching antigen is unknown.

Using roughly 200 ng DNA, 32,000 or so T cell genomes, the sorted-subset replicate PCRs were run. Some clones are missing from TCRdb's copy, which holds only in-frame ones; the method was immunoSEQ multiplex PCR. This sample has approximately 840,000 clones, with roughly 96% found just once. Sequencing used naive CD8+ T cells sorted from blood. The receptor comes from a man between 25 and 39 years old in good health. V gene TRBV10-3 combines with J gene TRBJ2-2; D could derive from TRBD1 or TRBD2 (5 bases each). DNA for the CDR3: TGTGCCATCAGCTCCAACCGTGAGGGACGAGAAACTACCGGGGAGCTGTTTTTT. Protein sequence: CAISSNREGRETTGELFF.